Following are 13 T cell receptor beta chains from one sample sequenced in a study of identical twins. TCRdb used MiXCR to reprocess the 5' RACE reads, holding one entry per CDR3 protein. The profile shows hundreds of thousands of distinct CDR3 sequences, 20% to 25% of them singletons. This same sample was also part of a study on T cells expressing NK-cell markers.

Sequencing was done on a sample of PBMCs. The receptors originated from a woman under 30 in good health.

Ten or more counts support this clonotype. V is TRBV5-1 and J is TRBJ2-7, with 7 nucleotides matching TRBD2. Germline V lookup: CDR1 SGHRS, CDR2 YFSETQ. Trimming removed 6 bases from V and 7 bases from J; junction bases left unmatched: 13. This CDR3 comprises 14 residues. CDR3 nucleotide sequence: TGCGCCAGCAAAAAGGGACTACTCTCGGGAGAGCAGTACTTC. Amino acid sequence: CASKKGLLSGEQYF.

This clonotype was seen a handful of times. The rearrangement joins TRBV20-1 to TRBJ2-5; D gene uncertain. The V gene's germline CDR1 is DFQATT and CDR2 SNEGSKA (reference sequence). V was pared by 6 bases and J by 7 bases, with 12 bases between. The CDR3 consists of 11 residues. CDR3 loop: CSADSSGTQYF. The CDR3, as DNA: TGCAGTGCCGATTCTTCAGGGACCCAGTACTTC.

This chain uses TRBV7-2 with TRBJ2-1; 11 bases map to TRBD2. The J segment lost 8 bases and the V segment lost 5 bases, leaving 8 bases of the junction unmatched. The CDR3 is made up of 15 amino acids. Germline V CDR1 and CDR2: SGHTA, FQGNSA. The CDR3 is CASSPTSGIVYEQFF. The CDR3 DNA follows: TGTGCCAGCAGCCCGACTAGCGGGATAGTCTATGAGCAGTTCTTC.

This clonotype was seen a handful of times. This rearrangement joins TRBV20-1 to TRBJ2-1; possibly TRBD2 for D (5 bases). CDR3 length: 17 amino acids. The germline gives CDR1 DFQATT, CDR2 SNEGSKA (reference sequence). V lost 0 bases, J lost 5 bases, and 20 bases lay in between. As DNA, the CDR3 is TGCAGTGCTAGAGATCTGGGTGGGGAGTACTACAACAATGAGCAGTTCTTC. Its protein is CSARDLGGEYYNNEQFF.

The sample holds many counts of this clonotype. CDR3 DNA: TGTGCCAGCAGCCCCCGGACAGGAAGTACAGATACGCAGTATTTT. The encoded protein is CASSPRTGSTDTQYF. The chain links TRBV7-9 to TRBJ2-3, with 7 positions matching TRBD1. Germline values: CDR1 SEHNR, CDR2 FQNEAQ (reference sequence). Losses at the gene ends were 5 bases for V and 3 bases for J; bases not matched to a gene: 8. CDR3 length equals 15 residues.

The chain is built from TRBV6-5 and TRBJ1-1, with D maybe TRBD1 (5 bases). The CDR3 runs to 13 residues. Germline V gene sequence: CDR1 MNHEY, CDR2 SVGAGI. V lost 2 bases and J lost 11, with 15 bases in between. The chain's CDR3 is CASSYVRAKIAFF. DNA of the CDR3: TGTGCCAGCAGTTACGTCAGGGCCAAGATCGCTTTCTTT.

V and J are TRBV6-5 and TRBJ2-2, with 11 bases matching TRBD2. Per germline, CDR1 MNHEY and CDR2 SVGAGI. This CDR3 spans 18 amino acids. V shed 2 bases and J 2 bases; nucleotides not matched to a gene: 7. CDR3 bases: TGTGCCAGCAGTTACCGGATAGCGGGGGGGAGAAACACCGGGGAGCTGTTTTTT. It is translated as CASSYRIAGGRNTGELFF.

This clonotype was counted between two and nine times. The chain joins TRBV5-1 to TRBJ1-5, with D possibly TRBD1 on 5 matching bases. The germline V and J ends were trimmed by 1 base and 7 bases, with 15 bases remaining between them. The CDR3 sequence is 15 residues long. The germline V gene encodes CDR1 SGHRS and CDR2 YFSETQ. CDR3 region: CASSLNGGSEQPQHF. For the CDR3, the DNA is TGCGCCAGCAGCTTGAACGGGGGATCTGAGCAGCCCCAGCATTTT.

The chain joins TRBV5-1 to TRBJ2-2; 7 bases line up with TRBD2. Germline V gives CDR1 SGHRS, CDR2 YFSETQ. The CDR3 length is 16 residues. J gave up 0 bases and V 6 bases, and 8 bases lay outside the gene matches. Here the CDR3 reads CASKGSRGTNTGELFF. For the CDR3, the DNA is TGCGCCAGCAAGGGGTCGCGGGGGACGAACACCGGGGAGCTGTTTTTT.

The rearrangement joins TRBV29-1 to TRBJ2-1, with D maybe TRBD2 (6 bases). This CDR3 is 16 amino acids long. CDR1 and CDR2 from the germline V gene are SQVTM and ANQGSEA. The V end lost 0 bases, the J end lost 0 bases, and 12 bases lay between the germline ends. Here the CDR3 reads CSVEEGTGSSYNEQFF. As DNA, the CDR3 is TGCAGCGTTGAAGAGGGGACTGGGAGCTCCTACAATGAGCAGTTCTTC.

This chain connects TRBV6-1 to TRBJ2-2; 12 bases are shared with TRBD1. The CDR3 length is 18 residues. Trimming took 6 bases from V and 1 from J; bases not matched to a gene: 9. CDR1 is MNHNS, CDR2 SASEGT, per germline. The chain's CDR3 is CASRFRDRGLQNTGELFF. The CDR3 coding sequence is TGTGCCAGCAGATTCCGGGACAGGGGGCTCCAGAACACCGGGGAGCTGTTTTTT.

This clonotype was counted many times. The rearrangement links TRBV12-3 or TRBV12-4 to TRBJ2-7; 10 bases agree with TRBD1. This CDR3 region has 14 residues. The V segment lost 7 bases and the J segment 6 bases; nucleotides outside the gene matches: 9. CDR3 sequence: CASTWTGGTSEQYF. The CDR3 DNA reads TGTGCCAGCACCTGGACAGGGGGGACGAGCGAGCAGTACTTC.

This clonotype was detected only a few times. V is TRBV20-1 and J is TRBJ2-1; 7 positions agree with TRBD2. Trimming cost V 5 bases and J 0 bases; bases outside gene matches: 7. Germline assignment: CDR1 DFQATT and CDR2 SNEGSKA (reference sequence). CDR3 length: 15 amino acids. The CDR3 loop is CSAGGGTVSYNEQFF. CDR3 sequence (DNA): TGCAGTGCTGGGGGGGGGACGGTCTCCTACAATGAGCAGTTCTTC.